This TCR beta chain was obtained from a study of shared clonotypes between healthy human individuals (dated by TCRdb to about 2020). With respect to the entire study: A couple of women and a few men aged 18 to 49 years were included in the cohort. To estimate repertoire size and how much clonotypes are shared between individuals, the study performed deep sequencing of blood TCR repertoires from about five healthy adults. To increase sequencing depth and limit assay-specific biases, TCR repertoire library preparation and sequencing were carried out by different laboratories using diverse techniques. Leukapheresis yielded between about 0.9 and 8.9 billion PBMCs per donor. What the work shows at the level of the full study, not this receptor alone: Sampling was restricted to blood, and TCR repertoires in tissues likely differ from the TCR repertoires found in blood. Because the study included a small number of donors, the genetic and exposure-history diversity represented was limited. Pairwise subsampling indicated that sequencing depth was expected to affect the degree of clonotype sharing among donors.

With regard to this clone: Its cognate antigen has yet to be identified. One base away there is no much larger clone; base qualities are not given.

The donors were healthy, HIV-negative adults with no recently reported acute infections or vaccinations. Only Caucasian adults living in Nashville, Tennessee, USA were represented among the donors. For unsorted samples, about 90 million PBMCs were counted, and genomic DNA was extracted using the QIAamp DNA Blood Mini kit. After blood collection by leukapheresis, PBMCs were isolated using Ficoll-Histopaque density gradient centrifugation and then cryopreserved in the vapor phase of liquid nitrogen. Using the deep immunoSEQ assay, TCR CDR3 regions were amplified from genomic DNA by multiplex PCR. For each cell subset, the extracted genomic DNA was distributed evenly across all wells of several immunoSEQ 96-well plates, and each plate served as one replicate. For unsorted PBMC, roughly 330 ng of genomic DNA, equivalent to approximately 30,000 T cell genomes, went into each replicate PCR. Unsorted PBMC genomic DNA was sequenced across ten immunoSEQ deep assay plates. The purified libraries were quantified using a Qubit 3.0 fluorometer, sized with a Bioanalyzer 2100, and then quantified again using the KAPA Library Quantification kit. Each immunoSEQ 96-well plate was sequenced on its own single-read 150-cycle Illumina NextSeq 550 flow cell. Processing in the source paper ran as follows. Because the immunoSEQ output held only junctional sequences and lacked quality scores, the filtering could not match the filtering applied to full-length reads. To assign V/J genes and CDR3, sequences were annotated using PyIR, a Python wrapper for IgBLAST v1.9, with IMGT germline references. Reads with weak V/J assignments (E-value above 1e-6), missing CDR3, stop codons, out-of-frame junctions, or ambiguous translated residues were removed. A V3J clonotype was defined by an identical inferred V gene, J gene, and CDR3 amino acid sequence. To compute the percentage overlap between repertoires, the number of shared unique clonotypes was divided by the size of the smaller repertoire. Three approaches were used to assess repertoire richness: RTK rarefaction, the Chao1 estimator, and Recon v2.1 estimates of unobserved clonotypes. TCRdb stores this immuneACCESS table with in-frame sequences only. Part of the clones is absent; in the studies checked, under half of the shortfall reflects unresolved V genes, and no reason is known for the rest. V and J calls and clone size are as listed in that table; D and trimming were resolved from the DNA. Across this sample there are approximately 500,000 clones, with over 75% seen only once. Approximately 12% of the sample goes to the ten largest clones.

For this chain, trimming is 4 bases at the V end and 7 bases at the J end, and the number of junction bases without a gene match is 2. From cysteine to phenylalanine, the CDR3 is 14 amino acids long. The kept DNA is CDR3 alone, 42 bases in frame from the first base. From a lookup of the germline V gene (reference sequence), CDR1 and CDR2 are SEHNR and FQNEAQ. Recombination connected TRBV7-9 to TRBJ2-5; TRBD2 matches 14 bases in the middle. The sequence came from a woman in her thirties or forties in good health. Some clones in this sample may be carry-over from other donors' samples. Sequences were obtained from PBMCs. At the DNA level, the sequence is TGTGCCAGCAGCTCCGGGACTAGCGGGGGGACCCAGTACTTC. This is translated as CASSSGTSGGTQYF.